This TCR beta chain originates from a study of T-cell reconstitution after alpha-beta-depleted transplantation in children. It was with unique molecular identifiers that the TCRbeta library was prepared. TCRdb itself ran the PCR reads through MiXCR, one entry per CDR3 protein. The table has fewer than 550,000 distinct CDR3 sequences, 11% seen once. General study findings and limits: At day 60, the high TCRbeta diversity found in some patients originated from recipient T cells and thymic progenitors that had survived. Reportedly, alpha-beta T cells present about two months post-transplant originated from several hundred expanded clones of graft origin.

V lost 2 bases, J lost 2 bases, and 10 bases lay in between. Germline V gene sequence: CDR1 KGHSH, CDR2 LQKENI. This CDR3 has 14 amino acids. This clonotype was seen a handful of times. Its antigen is currently unknown. The origin of this receptor is a female patient younger than 10 who had a stem cell transplant for aplastic anemia, so the T cells may come from the graft donor. J is TRBJ2-7 and V is TRBV18; weak D call: TRBD1 (5 bases). Material: PBMCs, mostly from graft donor cells, obtained 180 days after TCRalphabeta/CD19-depleted stem cell transplant. The CDR3 sequence is CASSPGQTPYEQYF. DNA for the CDR3: TGTGCCAGCTCACCAGGACAAACCCCCTACGAGCAGTACTTC. Combining the CDR3 with reference TRBV18 and TRBJ2-7 gives the whole variable domain NAGVMQNPRHLVRRRGQEARLRCSPMKGHSHVYWYRQLPEEGLKFMVYLQKENIIDESGMPKERFSAEFPKEGPSILRIQQVVRGDSAAYFCASSPGQTPYEQYFGPGTRLTVT.